These 20 T cell receptor beta chains originate from one sample sequenced in a study of shared clonotypes between healthy human individuals. Data came from immunoSEQ multiplex PCR; TCRdb stores just in-frame clones and leaves some out. The sample carries roughly 640,000 clones, almost 97% recorded once. The sequenced material came from naive CD4+ T cells sorted from blood. Subset specified: CD45RA+ positively selected. Receptor source: a young woman in good health.

The chain's CDR3 is CASRASAYYEQYF. The CDR3 nucleotides are TGTGCCAGCAGGGCTAGCGCCTACTACGAGCAGTACTTC. The V and J genes are TRBV28 and TRBJ2-5; the D gene is possibly TRBD2 (6 bases). The DNA end favors TRBJ2-7, so the J call may be wrong. This CDR3 has 13 amino acids. Germline V gives CDR1 MDHEN, CDR2 SYDVKM.

V gene TRBV7-3 combines with J gene TRBJ2-1, with TRBD2 matching 15 bases. The CDR3 sequence is 21 residues long. The junction had 9 bases not matched to a gene; V was cut back by 0 bases and J by 0 bases. Germline V gives CDR1 SGHTA, CDR2 FQGTGA. The CDR3 DNA sequence: TGTGCCAGCAGCTTAACGGCCAGAGGACTAGCGGGAGGGAGCTCCTACAATGAGCAGTTCTTC. It specifies CASSLTARGLAGGSSYNEQFF.

This chain connects TRBV7-2 to TRBJ2-7; TRBD1 aligns across 7 bases. CDR1 and CDR2 from the germline V gene are SGHTA and FQGNSA. V shed 5 bases and J 4 bases; nucleotides not matched to a gene: 8. The length of the CDR3 is 14 residues. The CDR3 DNA reads TGTGCCAGCAGCGCACTCAGGGGGACGTACGAGCAGTACTTC. Its translation: CASSALRGTYEQYF.

V and J are TRBV25-1 and TRBJ1-2, with D perhaps matching TRBD1 (6 bases). Germline CDR1 is MGHDK and CDR2 is SYGVNS. V dropped 2 bases and J dropped 7 bases, with 23 bases sitting between them. There are 17 residues in the CDR3. The CDR3 loop is CASSEPSGVIGGTGYTF. In DNA form, the CDR3 reads TGTGCCAGCAGTGAACCAAGCGGGGTCATAGGGGGAACTGGCTACACCTTC.

This chain's CDR3 is CASSETSTDTQYF. The CDR3 coding sequence is TGCGCCAGCAGTGAGACCTCCACAGATACGCAGTATTTT. The V and J genes are TRBV10-1 and TRBJ2-3; no firm D call. V was cut by 2 bases and J by 2 bases, with 5 bases left in between. Germline V gene sequence: CDR1 WNHNN, CDR2 SYGVQD (reference sequence). The CDR3 has 13 residues.

The chain employs TRBV21-1 and TRBJ2-5; the DNA was not compared with TRBD1, the D call given in the table. TRBV21-1 is a recognized pseudogene. The CDR3 consists of 15 residues. For the CDR3, the DNA is TGTGCCATACGACACGACAGGGTATACCAAGAGACCCAGTACTTC. As protein: CAIRHDRVYQETQYF.

About this clone: Other DNA sequences in the sample encode the same CDR3. V is TRBV7-8 and J is TRBJ1-5; D gene uncertain. This CDR3 has 15 residues. Germline values: CDR1 SGHVS, CDR2 FQNEAQ. The V end lost 5 bases, the J end lost 0 bases, and 11 bases lay between the germline ends. The CDR3 nucleotides read TGTGCCAGCAGCCCGGGAAGGGTTAGCAATCAGCCCCAGCATTTT. Translating it yields CASSPGRVSNQPQHF. Full variable domain (missing parts from reference TRBV7-8 and TRBJ1-5): GAGVSQSPRYKVAKRGQDVALRCDPISGHVSLFWYQQALGQGPEFLTYFQNEAQLDKSGLPSDRFFAERPEGSVSTLKIQRTQQEDSAVYLCASSPGRVSNQPQHFGDGTRLSIL.

The genes are TRBV19 and TRBJ2-1; the match to TRBD2 covers 9 bases. CDR1 and CDR2 from the germline V gene are LNHDA and SQIVND (reference sequence). V lost 3 bases to trimming and J lost 10 bases; unmatched junction nucleotides: 10. The length of the CDR3 is 15 residues. This chain's CDR3 is CASSIRVSGSIEQFF. In DNA, the CDR3 is TGTGCCAGTAGTATTCGGGTTAGCGGGAGTATCGAGCAGTTCTTC. Looking up the rest from reference TRBV19 and TRBJ2-1 gives the full variable domain: DGGITQSPKYLFRKEGQNVTLSCEQNLNHDAMYWYRQDPGQGLRLIYYSQIVNDFQKGDIAEGYSVSREKKESFPLTVTSAQKNPTAFYLCASSIRVSGSIEQFFGPGTRLTVL.

This sequence joins TRBV28 and TRBJ2-7; TRBD1 matches 9 bases. V was clipped by 5 bases and J by 4 bases; unmatched bases: 12. Germline assignment: CDR1 MDHEN and CDR2 SYDVKM. The CDR3 sequence is 16 residues long. CDR3 coding DNA: TGTGCCAGCAGTCAACACCCCGGGACAGGGCAGTACGAGCAGTACTTC. It yields the protein CASSQHPGTGQYEQYF.

This sequence joins TRBV28 and TRBJ2-7, with D possibly matching TRBD2 (5 bases). Trimming pared 3 bases from V and 6 bases from J, leaving 15 bases between. CDR1 and CDR2 from the germline V gene are MDHEN and SYDVKM. This CDR3 spans 14 amino acids. The CDR3 here is CASSFESGSGEQYF. CDR3 nucleotides: TGTGCCAGCAGTTTTGAGTCGGGGTCAGGCGAGCAGTACTTC.

The V call is TRBV29-1, the J call TRBJ1-5, with D possibly being TRBD1 (5 bases). Per germline, CDR1 SQVTM and CDR2 ANQGSEA. Between the trimmed V and J ends, which lost 4 bases and 3 bases, there was a span of 13 bases. The CDR3 covers 14 residues. CDR3: CSVGLGTDNQPQHF. As DNA, the CDR3 is TGCAGCGTTGGACTCGGGACGGACAATCAGCCCCAGCATTTT.

The chain employs TRBV29-1 and TRBJ1-1, with 8 positions matching TRBD1. This CDR3 contains 13 residues. The trim removed 6 bases at V and 2 bases at J, leaving 5 bases unmatched. Germline CDR1 is SQVTM and CDR2 is ANQGSEA. CDR3 bases: TGCAGCGTCGTCGGGACAGGAAACACTGAAGCTTTCTTT. Amino acid sequence: CSVVGTGNTEAFF.

The chain is built from TRBV11-3 and TRBJ2-1, with a weak D call TRBD1 (6 bases). V lost 3 bases to trimming and J lost 8 bases, with 20 bases between them. The CDR3 sequence is 16 residues long. Germline CDR1 is SGHNT and CDR2 is YENEEA. For the CDR3, the DNA is TGTGCCAGCAGCTTCTCATTCCGGCAGGGGTTCGATGAGCAGTTCTTC. It codes for CASSFSFRQGFDEQFF.

The J gene is TRBJ2-7, the V gene TRBV5-1; 8 bases map to TRBD1. The CDR3 runs to 16 residues. CDR1 is SGHRS, CDR2 YFSETQ, per germline. The J segment lost 2 bases and the V segment lost 4 bases, leaving 11 bases of the junction unmatched. The CDR3 nucleotides read TGCGCCAGCAGCCCGGACCCCGGGACAGGAGCCTACGAGCAGTACTTC. It translates to CASSPDPGTGAYEQYF. The full variable domain, its missing parts supplied by reference TRBV5-1 and TRBJ2-7, is KAGVTQTPRYLIKTRGQQVTLSCSPISGHRSVSWYQQTPGQGLQFLFEYFSETQRNKGNFPGRFSGRQFSNSRSEMNVSTLELGDSALYLCASSPDPGTGAYEQYFGPGTRLTVT.

The chain joins TRBV2 to TRBJ2-1; the D gene could be TRBD1 or TRBD2 (5 bases each). This CDR3 contains 14 residues. With 7 bases removed from V and 7 bases from J, the gap between germline ends came to 17 bases. Germline V lookup: CDR1 SNHLY, CDR2 FYNNEI. DNA of the CDR3: TGTGCCAGCAAACATCGGGGCGAAAGGAATGAGCAGTTCTTC. Its translation is CASKHRGERNEQFF.

The genes are TRBV5-3 and TRBJ1-1; D might be TRBD1 (6 bases). TRBV5-3 is recorded as an ORF, its role being uncertain. This CDR3 region has 16 residues. Between the trimmed V and J ends, which lost 1 base and 4 bases, there was a span of 17 bases. CDR3 DNA sequence: TGTGCCAGAAGCTTGCTACAGGGACTGGTTGGCACTGAAGCTTTCTTT. Its protein is CARSLLQGLVGTEAFF.

This clone was counted once. V is TRBV19 and J is TRBJ1-5; 9 nucleotides match TRBD1. This CDR3 is 13 amino acids long. Germline trimming cut 7 bases from V and 6 bases from J; bases unmatched to any gene: 4. Germline CDR1 and CDR2: LNHDA and SQIVND (reference sequence). The CDR3 DNA reads TGTGCCAGTACACAGGGGGCAGGTCAGCCCCAGCATTTT. Protein sequence: CASTQGAGQPQHF.

V gene TRBV18 combines with J gene TRBJ2-7; the D call may be TRBD1 or TRBD2 (5 bases each). Trimming shortened V by 4 bases and J by 4 bases, and 14 bases separated the two germline ends. The CDR3 extends over 14 amino acids. Germline V gives CDR1 KGHSH, CDR2 LQKENI. The CDR3 DNA sequence: TGTGCCAGCTCACTAGGGGACGGCCTGTACGAGCAGTACTTC. This encodes CASSLGDGLYEQYF.

V usage is TRBV15 and J usage is TRBJ1-3; D gene ambiguous. Germline V gene data show CDR1 as LNHNV and CDR2 as YYDKDF (reference sequence). This CDR3 is built from 15 residues. Trimming left V 0 bases short and J 4 bases short, with 10 bases between. DNA for the CDR3: TGTGCCACCAGCAGAGATTCCATTTGGGGAAACACCATATATTTT. Translated: CATSRDSIWGNTIYF.

This clone has just one count. The rearrangement links TRBV28 to TRBJ2-2, with 7 nucleotides matching TRBD1. Looked up from germline, CDR1 is MDHEN and CDR2 is SYDVKM. The CDR3 spans 13 residues. The ends lost 6 bases at V and 5 bases at J; junction bases unmatched: 3. The CDR3 bases are TGTGCCAGCAGGTCGACAGGGACCGGGGAGCTGTTTTTT. Its translation is CASRSTGTGELFF.